The sequence of this T cell receptor beta chain was determined in a study of T-cell memory formation after mild COVID-19. Findings and limits, study-wide: Clones that contracted from day 15 to 85 had balanced CD4/CD8; later expanders were CD4+ biased. In pre-infection memory, a portion of responding clones appeared, which suggested that cross-reactive memory joined.

Constant-segment primers served in 5'RACE that generated TCR alpha and TCR beta cDNA libraries bearing sample barcodes and UMIs. TCRdb reprocessed the 5' RACE reads with MiXCR, giving one entry per CDR3 protein. In the table there are around 260,000 distinct CDR3 sequences, around 15% of which are singletons. A word on this clonotype: Antigen unknown.

The sample consisted of PBMCs or a T cell subset sorted from them (not recorded which). This sequence was found in a man aged 18-30 years who had mild COVID-19 (a few samples of this study predate the infection). Cell type and time point are not known.

CDR3 residues: CASNILGKADTQYF. The CDR3 nucleotides are TGCGCCAGCAACATTCTGGGGAAGGCAGATACGCAGTATTTT. The chain couples TRBV5-1 to TRBJ2-3; D uncertain. Trimming pared 6 bases from V and 4 bases from J, leaving 15 bases between. This CDR3 comprises 14 residues. CDR1 and CDR2 (germline): SGHRS, YFSETQ.